The sequence of this T cell receptor (beta chain) was determined in a study of vaccination effects on CD4 cells after COVID-19. Study-wide results and limits: Marked contraction was observed in infection-induced and vaccine-induced clones late after vaccination. Just 1 of 255 vaccine-induced clones in healthy recipients was cross-reactive.

Clones were sequenced by immunoSEQ multiplex PCR, and TCRdb holds only the in-frame ones, with some missing. The table records 25,000 to 35,000 clones, around 75% of them present only once. Comment on this clone: What it recognizes is unknown.

Antigen-specific CD4+ T cells expanded by the ViraFEST assay with viral peptide pools were then sequenced. Following culture for ten to eleven days, CD4+ T cells were isolated. It was two doses of either the BNT162b2 or mRNA-1273 vaccine that participants received. About 2.2 million PBMC per well were cultured with around 10 IU/ml IL-2 and about 10 ug/ml peptides. Half of the medium was exchanged for IL-2 medium on both days 3 and 7. CDR3 length: 16 amino acids. V was clipped by 6 bases and J by 7 bases, with 21 bases between them. Germline CDR1 and CDR2: MNHEY and SMNVEV (reference sequence). This sample comprised CD4+ T cells from PBMCs cultured with HCoV-229E spike peptides, obtained after COVID-19 vaccination. The TCR was taken from a human donor who received a COVID-19 vaccine. V and J are TRBV27 and TRBJ2-2; D is undetermined. The chain's CDR3 is CASSSAQYGGIGELFF. The CDR3, as DNA: TGTGCCAGCAGCAGCGCTCAGTATGGCGGAATCGGGGAGCTGTTTTTT.